Below are 22 T cell receptor beta chains sequenced from a single sample in a study of vaccination effects on CD4 cells after COVID-19. The antigens for these receptors are not known. Sequencing followed a ViraFEST assay step that expanded antigen-specific CD4+ T cells with viral peptide pools. The culture ran for 10 days, and then CD4+ T cells were isolated. Participants received two doses of either the BNT162b2 or mRNA-1273 vaccine. Clones were sequenced by immunoSEQ multiplex PCR, and TCRdb holds only the in-frame ones, with some missing. The sample shows 64,000 or so clones, roughly three quarters of them seen only once. Sequences were derived from CD4+ T cells from PBMCs cultured with HCoV-OC43 spike peptides, sampled after COVID-19 vaccination. As to subset: HCoV-OC43 spike overlapping peptide pool stimulation. The receptors were sampled from a human donor who received a COVID-19 vaccine.

This chain uses TRBV5-1 with TRBJ2-1; 8 nucleotides match TRBD1. Germline V CDR1 and CDR2: SGHRS, YFSETQ. Losses at the gene ends were 4 bases for V and 2 bases for J; bases not matched to a gene: 5. This CDR3 contains 15 residues. The CDR3 spells CASSHGQGAYNEQFF. The CDR3 nucleotides are TGCGCCAGCAGCCACGGACAGGGAGCCTACAATGAGCAGTTCTTC.

The genes are TRBV6-5 and TRBJ1-5, with unresolved D. Trimming stripped 5 bases from V and 0 bases from J, with 11 bases between. There are 15 residues in the CDR3. Germline V CDR1 and CDR2: MNHEY, SVGAGI. CDR3 sequence reads: CASSNINYSNQPQHF. CDR3 in DNA: TGTGCCAGCAGTAACATTAATTATAGCAATCAGCCCCAGCATTTT.

This clone came up a few times. The gene calls are TRBV5-4 and TRBJ2-1, with D perhaps given as TRBD1 or TRBD2 (5 bases each). V was cut by 5 bases and J by 6 bases, with 18 bases left in between. Germline loops: CDR1 SGHNT, CDR2 YYREEE (reference sequence). CDR3 size: 15 residues. The CDR3 sequence is CASSQGPGNGNEQFF. The CDR3 coding sequence is TGTGCCAGCAGTCAGGGACCAGGTAACGGCAATGAGCAGTTCTTC.

J is TRBJ1-2 and V is TRBV12-3 or TRBV12-4, with TRBD1 identical over 8 bases. The CDR3 spans 13 residues. After removal of 5 bases from V and 8 bases from J, the junction contained 7 bases not matched to a gene. The CDR3 reads CASSDRQGKGYTF. DNA for the CDR3: TGTGCCAGCAGTGATCGACAGGGGAAAGGCTACACCTTC.

The J gene is TRBJ2-5, the V gene TRBV19, with 7 bases that match TRBD2. CDR1 is LNHDA, CDR2 SQIVND, per germline (reference sequence). Trimming at V came to 5 bases and at J to 5 bases, leaving 5 bases not matched to a gene. This CDR3 region has 13 residues. DNA of the CDR3: TGTGCCAGTAGTCTCCAGGGAGGGGAGACCCAGTACTTC. It codes for CASSLQGGETQYF.

The chain carries TRBV28 and TRBJ2-4; the match to TRBD1 covers 9 bases. CDR1 and CDR2 (germline): MDHEN, SYDVKM. This CDR3 region has 17 residues. With 7 bases clipped from V and 0 bases from J, the junction kept 10 bases outside the gene matches. As DNA, the CDR3 is TGTGCCAGCACCATACAGGGGGCAGGGGTAGCCAAAAACATTCAGTACTTC. Its protein is CASTIQGAGVAKNIQYF.

The chain is built from TRBV2 and TRBJ1-1; D is unresolved. Trimming left V 6 bases short and J 7 bases short, with 18 bases between. This CDR3 comprises 14 residues. CDR1 SNHLY and CDR2 FYNNEI come from the germline V gene. CDR3 region: CASRPGMQVNEAFF. CDR3 nucleotides: TGTGCCAGCAGGCCCGGGATGCAAGTTAATGAAGCTTTCTTT. Variable domain in full (rest from reference TRBV2 and TRBJ1-1): EPEVTQTPSHQVTQMGQEVILRCVPISNHLYFYWYRQILGQKVEFLVSFYNNEISEKSEIFDDQFSVERPDGSNFTLKIRSTKLEDSAMYFCASRPGMQVNEAFFGQGTRLTVV.

J is TRBJ2-7 and V is TRBV6-4; D is unclear. V lost 2 bases and J lost 3, with 11 bases in between. Germline values: CDR1 MRHNA, CDR2 SNTAGT. The CDR3 totals 14 residues. CDR3 coding DNA: TGTGCCAGCAGTGACCGCTCGGGTTACTACGAGCAGTACGTC. Translated: CASSDRSGYYEQYV.

The chain joins TRBV4-1 to TRBJ1-5; D unresolved. CDR1 MGHRA and CDR2 YSYEKL come from the germline V gene. The CDR3 runs to 14 residues. V lost 1 base and J 7 bases, leaving 11 bases between the germline ends. The CDR3 coding sequence is TGCGCCAGCAGCCAAGTGGCCCCCCCCCAGCCCCAGCATTTT. The encoded protein is CASSQVAPPQPQHF.

In its sample, this clone was seen a few times. The gene calls are TRBV10-1 and TRBJ1-4; D unresolved. In germline, CDR1 is WNHNN, CDR2 SYGVQD (reference sequence). The V end lost 4 bases, the J end lost 4 bases, and 10 bases lay between the germline ends. The CDR3 loop spans 14 amino acids. For the CDR3, the DNA is TGCGCCAGCAGTGTCAGAGAGGGTAATGAAAAACTGTTTTTT. Residues: CASSVREGNEKLFF.

The chain carries TRBV11-2 and TRBJ1-5, with D possibly being TRBD1 (5 bases). Trimming stripped 2 bases from V and 4 bases from J, with 9 bases between. This CDR3 spans 14 amino acids. CDR1 is SGHAT and CDR2 is FQNNGV in the germline V gene. The chain's CDR3 is CASSLYDSNQPQHF. For the CDR3, the DNA is TGTGCCAGCAGCTTATACGACAGTAATCAGCCCCAGCATTTT.

The chain links TRBV27 to TRBJ2-7; 7 nucleotides align to TRBD1. The CDR3 loop spans 14 amino acids. Unmatched junction bases numbered 7, after V lost 5 bases and J lost 3 bases. From germline, CDR1 is MNHEY and CDR2 SMNVEV (reference sequence). CDR3 sequence (DNA): TGTGCCAGCAGTCGCGACCGGGACAGCTACGAGCAGTACGTC. Amino acid sequence: CASSRDRDSYEQYV.

The chain joins TRBV19 to TRBJ2-1; D possibly matches TRBD1 or TRBD2 (5 bases each). This CDR3 comprises 13 residues. Trimming stripped 10 bases from V and 7 bases from J, with 17 bases between. Germline V gene lookup returns CDR1 LNHDA and CDR2 SQIVND (reference sequence). The CDR3 region is CATSRGLGNEQFF. CDR3 DNA: TGTGCCACTTCGAGGGGCTTGGGAAATGAGCAGTTCTTC.

This rearrangement joins TRBV3-1 (or the pseudogene TRBV3-2) to TRBJ2-1; D call uncertain. V lost 1 base to trimming and J lost 3 bases, with 16 bases between them. Looked up from germline, CDR1 is LGHDT and CDR2 is YNNKEL (reference sequence). The CDR3 is 17 amino acids. CDR3 amino acids: CASSQVPQFPCYNEQFF. CDR3 nucleotide sequence: TGTGCCAGCAGCCAAGTACCGCAATTCCCTTGCTACAATGAGCAGTTCTTC.

This clone appeared a single time. This chain connects TRBV4-1 to TRBJ1-2; 8 bases align to TRBD1. This CDR3 contains 17 residues. J was trimmed by 4 bases and V by 4 bases; bases with no gene match: 14. Germline V lookup: CDR1 MGHRA, CDR2 YSYEKL. The CDR3 sequence: CASSPYFVGTGVYGYTF. CDR3 in DNA: TGCGCCAGCAGCCCATACTTCGTCGGGACAGGTGTCTATGGCTACACCTTC.

This rearrangement joins TRBV30 to TRBJ1-4; 8 positions match TRBD1. V was clipped by 2 bases and J by 7 bases; unmatched bases: 9. This CDR3 has 15 residues. CDR1 and CDR2 from the germline V gene are GTSNPN and SVGIG (reference sequence). The CDR3 coding sequence is TGTGCCTGGAGTTCCGGACAGGGACTCGGTGAAAAACTGTTTTTT. It is translated as CAWSSGQGLGEKLFF.

This clone has just a few counts. The V gene is TRBV6-2 or TRBV6-3, the J gene TRBJ1-5, with 7 bases matching TRBD1. CDR3 length equals 18 residues. Germline-derived CDR1 and CDR2 are MNHEY and SVGEGT. The V gene end was trimmed by 0 bases and the J gene end by 0 bases; junction bases not matched to a gene: 8. The CDR3: CASSYSGGTAYSNQPQHF. DNA for the CDR3: TGTGCCAGCAGTTACTCGGGTGGGACAGCATATAGCAATCAGCCCCAGCATTTT.

The chain's CDR3 is CATSDGGNQETQYF. The DNA for the CDR3 is TGTGCCACCAGTGATGGGGGGAACCAAGAGACCCAGTACTTC. The genes are TRBV24-1 and TRBJ2-5, with a possible D match to TRBD2 (6 bases). The germline V gene encodes CDR1 KGHDR and CDR2 SFDVKD. The length of the CDR3 is 14 residues. Trimming removed 3 bases at V and 0 bases at J, with 7 bases between.

The chain employs TRBV9 and TRBJ2-5; D gene uncertain. The V end lost 0 bases, the J end lost 5 bases, and 11 bases lay between the germline ends. CDR1 and CDR2 (germline): SGDLS, YYNGEE. This CDR3 is built from 14 residues. The CDR3 region has the DNA TGTGCCAGCAGCGTAGGACAATCGTGGGAGACCCAGTACTTC. This sequence encodes CASSVGQSWETQYF.

The chain recombines TRBV7-2 with TRBJ2-6; a weak D match, TRBD1 (5 bases). The V end lost 5 bases, the J end lost 0 bases, and 14 bases lay between the germline ends. The CDR3 totals 17 residues. Germline V gives CDR1 SGHTA, CDR2 FQGNSA. DNA for the CDR3: TGTGCCAGCAGCCCAGGGATCGTTCCCTCTGGGGCCAACGTCCTGACTTTC. Translated, it gives CASSPGIVPSGANVLTF.

The sample holds a few counts of this clone. The chain couples TRBV19 to TRBJ2-2, with D tentatively TRBD1 or TRBD2 (5 bases each). CDR1 is LNHDA and CDR2 is SQIVND in the germline V gene (reference sequence). This CDR3 has 15 residues. V was clipped by 7 bases and J by 0 bases, with 12 bases between them. The CDR3 coding sequence is TGTGCCAGTACCCCGGGGCAGGCGAACACCGGGGAGCTGTTTTTT. Its protein is CASTPGQANTGELFF.

V and J are TRBV9 and TRBJ1-1, with a tentative D call TRBD1 (5 bases). The CDR3 is 14 amino acids. From germline, CDR1 is SGDLS and CDR2 YYNGEE. The V end lost 3 bases, the J end lost 0 bases, and 9 bases lay between the germline ends. This CDR3 reads CASSERTMNTEAFF. DNA for the CDR3: TGTGCCAGCAGCGAGAGGACAATGAACACTGAAGCTTTCTTT.